The clone carrying this T cell receptor (beta chain) was picked up many times. Germline assignment: CDR1 LGHNA and CDR2 YSLEER. Trimming removed 0 bases from V and 1 base from J; junction bases left unmatched: 9. The CDR3 is 17 amino acids. Samples came from axillary lymph nodes draining the breast cancer. This sample is drawn from a study of breast tumors, draining lymph nodes, adjacent tissues. MiXCR was run by TCRdb on the multiplex PCR reads, yielding one entry per CDR3 protein. The table includes 70,000 to 85,000 distinct CDR3 sequences, roughly a fifth detected once. The sequence was collected from a female donor with breast cancer. Some clones in this sample may be carry-over from other donors' samples. The sequencing sample was made of axillary lymph node tissue. V usage is TRBV4-3 and J usage is TRBJ2-7; 7 positions match TRBD1. The CDR3 region is CASSQEERGQVSYEQYF. In DNA form, the CDR3 reads TGCGCCAGCAGCCAAGAAGAACGTGGACAGGTTTCCTACGAGCAGTACTTC.